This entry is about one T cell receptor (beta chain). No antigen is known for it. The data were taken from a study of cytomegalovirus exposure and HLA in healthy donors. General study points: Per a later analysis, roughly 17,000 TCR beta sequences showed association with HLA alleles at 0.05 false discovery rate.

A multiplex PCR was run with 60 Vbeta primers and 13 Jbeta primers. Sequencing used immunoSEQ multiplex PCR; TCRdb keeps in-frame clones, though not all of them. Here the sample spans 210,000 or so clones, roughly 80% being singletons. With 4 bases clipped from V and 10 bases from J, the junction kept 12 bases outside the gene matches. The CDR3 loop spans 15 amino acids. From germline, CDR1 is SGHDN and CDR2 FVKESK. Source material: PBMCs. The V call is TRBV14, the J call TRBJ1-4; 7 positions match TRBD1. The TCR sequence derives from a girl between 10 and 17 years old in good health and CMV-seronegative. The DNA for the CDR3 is TGTGCCAGCAGCCTTAACAGGGGATATCTCGGAAAACTGTTTTTT. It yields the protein CASSLNRGYLGKLFF.